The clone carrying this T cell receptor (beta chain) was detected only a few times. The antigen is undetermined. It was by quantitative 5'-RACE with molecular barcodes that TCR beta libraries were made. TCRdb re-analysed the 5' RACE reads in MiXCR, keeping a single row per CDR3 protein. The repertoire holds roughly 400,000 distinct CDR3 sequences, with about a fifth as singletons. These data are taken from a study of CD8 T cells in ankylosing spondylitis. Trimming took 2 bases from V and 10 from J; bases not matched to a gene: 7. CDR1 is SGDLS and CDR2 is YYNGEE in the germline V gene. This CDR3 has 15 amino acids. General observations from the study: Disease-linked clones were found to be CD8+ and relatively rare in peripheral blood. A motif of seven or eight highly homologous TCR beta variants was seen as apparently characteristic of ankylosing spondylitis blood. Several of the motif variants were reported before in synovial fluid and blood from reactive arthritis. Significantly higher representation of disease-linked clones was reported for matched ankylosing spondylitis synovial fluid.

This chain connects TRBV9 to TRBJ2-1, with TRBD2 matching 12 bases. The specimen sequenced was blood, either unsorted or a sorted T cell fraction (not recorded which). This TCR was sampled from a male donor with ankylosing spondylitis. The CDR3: CASSVTSGSMGEQFF. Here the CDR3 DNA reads TGTGCCAGCAGCGTGACTAGCGGGAGTATGGGGGAGCAGTTCTTC.